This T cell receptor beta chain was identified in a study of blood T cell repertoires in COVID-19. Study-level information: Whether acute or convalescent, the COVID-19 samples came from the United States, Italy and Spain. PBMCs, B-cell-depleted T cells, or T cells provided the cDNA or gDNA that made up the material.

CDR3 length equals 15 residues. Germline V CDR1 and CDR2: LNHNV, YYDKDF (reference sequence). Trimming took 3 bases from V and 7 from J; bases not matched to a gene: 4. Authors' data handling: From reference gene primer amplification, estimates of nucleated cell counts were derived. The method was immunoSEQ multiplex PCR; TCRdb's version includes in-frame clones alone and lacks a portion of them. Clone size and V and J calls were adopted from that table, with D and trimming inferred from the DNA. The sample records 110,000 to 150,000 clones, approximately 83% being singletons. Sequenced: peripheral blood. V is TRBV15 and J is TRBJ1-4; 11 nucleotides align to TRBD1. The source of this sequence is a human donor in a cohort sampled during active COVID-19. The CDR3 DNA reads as TGTGCCACCAGCAGCCCGGGACAGGGGGGTGAAAAACTGTTTTTT. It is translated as CATSSPGQGGEKLFF.